These 9 T cell receptor beta chains share one sample of origin, sequenced in a study of T cells in Graves' hyperthyroidism and ophthalmopathy. Researchers amplified the TCR beta CDR3 regions from RNA transcripts. TCR CDR3 underwent first-round RT-PCR with the HTBI primer set. Each CDR3 protein is one row after TCRdb ran MiXCR on the multiplex PCR reads. This sample yields 650,000 to 750,000 distinct CDR3 sequences, of which approximately 14% are seen a single time; roughly a tenth belongs to the top ten. Material for sequencing was blood. These receptors were taken from a woman in her late teens or twenties with Graves' hyperthyroidism.

This clonotype showed up many times. The CDR3, as DNA: TGTGCCAGCTCATACGACAGCTCCTACGAGCAGTACTTC. It yields the protein CASSYDSSYEQYF. V gene TRBV18 combines with J gene TRBJ2-7; D might be TRBD1 (5 bases). The V gene's germline CDR1 is KGHSH and CDR2 LQKENI. This CDR3 is 13 amino acids long. Trimming took off 5 bases at V and 0 bases at J, with 8 bases between the two ends. Drawing the rest from reference TRBV18 and TRBJ2-7, the complete variable domain is NAGVMQNPRHLVRRRGQEARLRCSPMKGHSHVYWYRQLPEEGLKFMVYLQKENIIDESGMPKERFSAEFPKEGPSILRIQQVVRGDSAAYFCASSYDSSYEQYFGPGTRLTVT.

This clonotype was found a few times. V and J are TRBV5-6 and TRBJ2-3; 10 nucleotides agree with TRBD2. Germline trimming cut 4 bases from V and 4 bases from J; bases unmatched to any gene: 9. The CDR3 spans 16 residues. The germline gives CDR1 SGHDT, CDR2 YYEEEE. The CDR3 coding sequence is TGTGCCAGCAGCCCAGGACTAGCGGAGACATCAGATACGCAGTATTTT. Protein: CASSPGLAETSDTQYF.

The chain employs TRBV19 and TRBJ2-7; 9 bases align to TRBD1. The germline gives CDR1 LNHDA, CDR2 SQIVND (reference sequence). This CDR3 has 16 amino acids. The junction had 12 bases not matched to a gene; V was cut back by 5 bases and J by 4 bases. CDR3 sequence: CASSSPTGTGSYEQYF. The CDR3 bases are TGTGCCAGTAGTTCTCCGACCGGGACAGGGTCGTACGAGCAGTACTTC.

Many counts were recorded for this clonotype. The genes are TRBV12-3 or TRBV12-4 and TRBJ1-1; 7 bases fit TRBD1. V shed 6 bases and J 0 bases; nucleotides not matched to a gene: 1. The CDR3 runs to 13 residues. The CDR3 is CASRGTVNTEAFF. CDR3 in DNA: TGTGCCAGCAGGGGGACAGTGAACACTGAAGCTTTCTTT.

The sample holds a few counts of this clonotype. This chain links TRBV11-3 with TRBJ2-1; 8 bases fit TRBD1. The CDR3 spans 15 residues. From germline, CDR1 is SGHNT and CDR2 YENEEA. V lost 5 bases, J lost 2 bases, and 5 bases stayed unmatched. The CDR3 DNA is TGTGCCAGCAGCCCAAGGACAGGGACCTACAATGAGCAGTTCTTC. Protein product: CASSPRTGTYNEQFF.

This clonotype was counted many times. The rearrangement uses TRBV20-1 and TRBJ2-7; 7 positions agree with TRBD2. Germline V gene sequence: CDR1 DFQATT, CDR2 SNEGSKA (reference sequence). The trim removed 5 bases at V and 4 bases at J, leaving 5 bases unmatched. The CDR3 has 12 amino acids. The CDR3 sequence is CSALPGGYEQYF. Here the CDR3 DNA reads TGCAGTGCTCTCCCGGGGGGATACGAGCAGTACTTC.

This clonotype has a handful of counts. V usage is TRBV27 and J usage is TRBJ2-1; D possibly uses TRBD1 or TRBD2 (5 bases each). Germline lookup yields CDR1 MNHEY and CDR2 SMNVEV (reference sequence). V lost 7 bases, J lost 4 bases, and 11 bases lay in between. The CDR3 covers 13 residues. The CDR3 here is CASTGPPYNEQFF. In nucleotides, the CDR3 is TGTGCCAGCACGGGGCCGCCTTACAATGAGCAGTTCTTC.

The chain combines TRBV6-6 with TRBJ2-1, with TRBD1 matching 10 bases. CDR1 and CDR2 from the germline V gene are MNHNY and SVGAGI (reference sequence). The CDR3 spans 18 residues. Trimming removed 2 bases from V and 0 bases from J; junction bases left unmatched: 7. The CDR3 loop is CASSYPPDRGLSYNEQFF. The CDR3 DNA reads TGTGCCAGCAGTTACCCGCCCGACAGGGGGCTCTCCTACAATGAGCAGTTCTTC.

This clonotype has ten or more counts. The chain joins TRBV4-2 to TRBJ2-7; 9 positions agree with TRBD1. This CDR3 is built from 15 residues. The J segment lost 2 bases and the V segment lost 2 bases, leaving 4 bases of the junction unmatched. Germline V gene lookup returns CDR1 LGHNA and CDR2 YNFKEQ. Written as DNA, the CDR3 is TGTGCCAGCAGCCAACGAAGACAGGGGGCCTACGAGCAGTACTTC. Amino acid sequence: CASSQRRQGAYEQYF.